The 22 T cell receptor beta chains reported below all come from one sample, sequenced in a study of blood T cell repertoires in COVID-19. Here immunoSEQ multiplex PCR was the method, and the copy in TCRdb shows in-frame clones only, minus some. This sample has around 57,000 clones; 80% to 90% occur once, and the top ten carry around 3.2%. Sequenced sample: peripheral blood. The source is a human donor in a cohort sampled during active COVID-19.

The table lists this clone with a few counts. V usage is TRBV5-4 and J usage is TRBJ2-3; D might be TRBD2 (5 bases). Germline V gives CDR1 SGHNT, CDR2 YYREEE (reference sequence). Trimming stripped 2 bases from V and 4 bases from J, with 11 bases between. The length of the CDR3 is 14 residues. The CDR3 DNA reads TGTGCCAGCAGCTTTCCTAAGGAGGCAGATACGCAGTATTTT. It yields the protein CASSFPKEADTQYF.

V usage is TRBV6-4 and J usage is TRBJ2-5; 7 nucleotides align to TRBD2. This CDR3 spans 17 amino acids. The V and J ends lost 6 bases and 0 bases, in that order; junction bases with no gene match: 13. Germline lookup yields CDR1 MRHNA and CDR2 SNTAGT. The CDR3 DNA reads as TGTGCCAGCAGCCCCGGCGTGGGCGGGGGATACCAAGAGACCCAGTACTTC. Its protein is CASSPGVGGGYQETQYF.

The J gene is TRBJ2-3, the V gene TRBV6-5; TRBD1 aligns across 7 bases. The length of the CDR3 is 15 residues. CDR1 is MNHEY, CDR2 SVGAGI, per germline. The J segment lost 6 bases and the V segment lost 8 bases, leaving 14 bases of the junction unmatched. Here the CDR3 reads CASRRVGQGVDTQYF. The CDR3 nucleotides are TGTGCCAGCCGCCGGGTCGGGCAGGGGGTGGATACGCAGTATTTT.

The chain recombines TRBV4-2 with TRBJ1-4, with D possibly being TRBD1 (5 bases). Germline CDR1 is LGHNA and CDR2 is YNFKEQ. CDR3 length: 15 residues. V gave up 8 bases and J gave up 5 bases, with 18 bases separating them. This chain's CDR3 is CASSEGGAENEKLFF. The CDR3 nucleotides are TGTGCCAGCTCAGAAGGTGGGGCGGAAAATGAAAAACTGTTTTTT.

The chain joins TRBV29-1 to TRBJ1-4; perhaps TRBD1 as D (5 bases). The CDR3 is made up of 13 amino acids. Germline values: CDR1 SQVTM, CDR2 ANQGSEA. V lost 0 bases to trimming and J lost 4 bases, with 6 bases between them. The CDR3 sequence: CSVEDQGNEKLFF. CDR3 nucleotide sequence: TGCAGCGTTGAAGACCAGGGTAATGAAAAACTGTTTTTT.

The chain combines TRBV3-1 (or the pseudogene TRBV3-2) with TRBJ1-6; possible D gene TRBD1, 6 bases. V lost 1 base, J lost 1 base, and 14 bases lay in between. There are 18 residues in the CDR3. The germline gives CDR1 LGHDT, CDR2 YNNKEL (reference sequence). The CDR3 nucleotides are TGTGCCAGCAGCCAAGCGATCACAGGGAATTCCTATAATTCACCCCTCCACTTT. This codes for CASSQAITGNSYNSPLHF.

The V and J genes are TRBV18 and TRBJ1-2, with D maybe TRBD1 (5 bases). Trimming removed 0 bases from V and 8 bases from J, with 19 bases in between. Germline lookup yields CDR1 KGHSH and CDR2 LQKENI. The CDR3 runs 16 residues. The CDR3 DNA reads TGTGCCAGCTCACCACCACTTGTCTCGGGGGACTCGGGCTACACCTTC. Amino acid sequence: CASSPPLVSGDSGYTF.

J is TRBJ2-7 and V is TRBV11-2, with D tentatively TRBD2 (5 bases). This CDR3 region has 14 residues. Germline V gene data show CDR1 as SGHAT and CDR2 as FQNNGV. V was clipped by 2 bases and J by 0 bases, with 8 bases between them. The CDR3 spells CASSLYGGSYEQYF. CDR3 nucleotides: TGTGCCAGCAGCTTATATGGAGGCTCCTACGAGCAGTACTTC.

The chain recombines TRBV19 with TRBJ2-4; unclear D gene. The V gene's germline CDR1 is LNHDA and CDR2 SQIVND (reference sequence). The V gene lost 10 bases and the J gene lost 15 bases, with 16 bases spanning the gap. The CDR3 totals 10 residues. The CDR3 spells CATSSGSLYF. In DNA form, the CDR3 reads TGTGCCACCTCGTCCGGTAGTTTGTACTTC.

CDR3: CASSLRGRGTSGANVLTF. CDR3 coding DNA: TGCGCCAGCAGCTTGCGTGGCAGGGGGACCTCTGGGGCCAACGTCCTGACTTTC. The chain employs TRBV5-1 and TRBJ2-6; 7 bases map to TRBD1. The CDR3 sequence is 18 residues long. Germline V gene sequence: CDR1 SGHRS, CDR2 YFSETQ. V shed 1 base and J 0 bases; nucleotides not matched to a gene: 7.

This sequence joins TRBV6-2 or TRBV6-3 and TRBJ1-4; D gene ambiguous. The CDR3 has 16 residues. V lost 0 bases to trimming and J lost 0 bases, with 8 bases between them. Germline CDR1 MNHEY, CDR2 SVGEGT. The CDR3, as DNA: TGTGCCAGCAGTTACTCGACTTGGGCAACTAATGAAAAACTGTTTTTT. As protein: CASSYSTWATNEKLFF.

The rearrangement links TRBV5-1 to TRBJ2-7; D is possibly TRBD1 (6 bases). With 4 bases removed from V and 0 bases from J, the gap between germline ends came to 14 bases. CDR1 is SGHRS and CDR2 is YFSETQ in the germline V gene. There are 15 residues in the CDR3. The CDR3 here is CASSTGQWSSYEQYF. As DNA, the CDR3 is TGCGCCAGCAGCACTGGACAGTGGAGCTCCTACGAGCAGTACTTC.

The chain couples TRBV7-8 to TRBJ1-5; 8 bases match TRBD1. Germline values: CDR1 SGHVS, CDR2 FQNEAQ. The ends lost 5 bases at V and 7 bases at J; junction bases unmatched: 10. The CDR3 totals 15 residues. The CDR3 nucleotides read TGTGCCAGCAGCCCAGGACAGGGAATGTGGCAGCCCCAGCATTTT. Translating gives CASSPGQGMWQPQHF.

The V call is TRBV6-5, the J call TRBJ1-2; D is unresolved. Looked up from germline, CDR1 is MNHEY and CDR2 is SVGAGI. The CDR3 sequence is 11 residues long. V shed 8 bases and J shed 7 bases, with 11 bases lying between them. For the CDR3, the DNA is TGTGCCAGCGGTCAGTTGTTTGGCTACACCTTC. This encodes CASGQLFGYTF.

CDR3: CASSQAQGEQYF. CDR3 DNA: TGTGCCAGCAGCCAAGCCCAGGGTGAGCAGTATTTT. The chain is built from TRBV4-2 and TRBJ2-3, with a tentative D call TRBD1 (5 bases). The V end was cut by 1 base, the J end by 11 bases, with 10 bases between. CDR3 size: 12 residues. The germline V gene has CDR1 LGHNA and CDR2 YNFKEQ.

The gene calls are TRBV9 and TRBJ2-4, with D hard to call. CDR1 and CDR2 from the germline V gene are SGDLS and YYNGEE. V was trimmed by 0 bases and J by 2 bases, leaving 9 bases between them. This CDR3 contains 15 residues. DNA for the CDR3: TGTGCCAGCAGCGTAGGAGGTGTACCCAAAAACATTCAGTACTTC. Its protein is CASSVGGVPKNIQYF.

This clone was found once. The chain carries TRBV7-9 and TRBJ2-3; D call uncertain. The CDR3 is 13 amino acids. Germline V gene lookup returns CDR1 SEHNR and CDR2 FQNEAQ (reference sequence). V was clipped by 3 bases and J by 0 bases, with 4 bases between them. The CDR3 DNA reads as TGTGCCAGCAGCTTGAGCAGCACAGATACGCAGTATTTT. Protein: CASSLSSTDTQYF.

The V call is TRBV4-3, the J call TRBJ2-6; 9 nucleotides agree with TRBD2. Trimming took 1 base from V and 4 from J; bases not matched to a gene: 8. CDR1 is LGHNA, CDR2 YSLEER, per germline. This CDR3 region has 18 residues. The CDR3 DNA reads TGCGCCAGCAGCCAAGTCAGCGGGGGGCCAATCGGGGCCAACGTCCTGACTTTC. Its protein is CASSQVSGGPIGANVLTF.

V gene TRBV2 combines with J gene TRBJ2-1, with D perhaps TRBD2 (6 bases). The CDR3 covers 15 residues. V was clipped by 6 bases and J by 4 bases, with 16 bases between them. The germline gives CDR1 SNHLY, CDR2 FYNNEI. DNA of the CDR3: TGTGCCAGCAGGCGCGAAGCGGGCGTTTACAATGAGCAGTTCTTC. Translation gives CASRREAGVYNEQFF.

This chain joins TRBV19 and TRBJ2-5, with 10 bases aligning to TRBD2. The V gene end was trimmed by 3 bases and the J gene end by 5 bases; junction bases not matched to a gene: 12. This CDR3 comprises 17 residues. Germline V gives CDR1 LNHDA, CDR2 SQIVND (reference sequence). The CDR3 DNA follows: TGTGCCAGTAGTATTGGTCTAGCGGGGGTCCCCTGGGAGACCCAGTACTTC. It is translated as CASSIGLAGVPWETQYF.

The chain combines TRBV18 with TRBJ1-1; 7 bases fit TRBD1. This CDR3 has 17 residues. The junction had 8 bases not matched to a gene; V was cut back by 1 base and J by 0 bases. Germline CDR1 and CDR2: KGHSH and LQKENI. The CDR3 DNA reads as TGTGCCAGCTCACCACGAGGGGGACAGCGTTTGAACACTGAAGCTTTCTTT. It translates to CASSPRGGQRLNTEAFF.

V gene TRBV7-3 combines with J gene TRBJ2-1; D is possibly TRBD2 (6 bases). Per the germline V gene, CDR1 is SGHTA and CDR2 is FQGTGA. The CDR3 sequence is 15 residues long. The V gene lost 5 bases and the J gene lost 2 bases, with 13 bases spanning the gap. The CDR3 DNA reads as TGTGCCAGCAGCCCGTTGGGGGGAACCTACAATGAGCAGTTCTTC. Protein product: CASSPLGGTYNEQFF.